Sequencing of this T cell receptor beta chain was carried out in a study of post-analysis software for immune sequencing data. The wider study: Recorded disease courses covered relapsing-remitting, secondary progressive and progressive-relapsing multiple sclerosis. Some patients had no subtype annotation. Study-wide results and limits: Controls had lower frequencies than patients of four or five TRBV segments, which included TRBV5-6, TRBV5-1 and TRBV20-1. Those samples that were prepared in the same batch co-clustered strongly by F measure. Controls' normalized Chao1 diversity significantly exceeded that of multiple sclerosis patients.

In the case of this clonotype: Its antigen is currently unknown.

The germline V gene encodes CDR1 SGHTA and CDR2 FQGNSA. V shed 5 bases, J shed 4 bases, and the junction held 7 bases outside the gene matches. The CDR3 sequence is 14 residues long. Unique molecular identifiers featured in each of the TCR beta cDNA libraries. One entry per CDR3 protein results from TCRdb running MiXCR on the PCR reads. The table shows approximately 730,000 distinct CDR3 sequences, with around 27% occurring only once. The chain couples TRBV7-2 to TRBJ1-2, with 7 bases lining up with TRBD1. The source of this sequence is a girl aged 5 to 17 with multiple sclerosis. The sample comprised blood. CDR3 region: CASSRTGNLYGYTF. The CDR3 nucleotides read TGTGCCAGCAGCCGGACAGGCAATCTCTATGGCTACACCTTC.